Below, one T cell receptor beta chain is given with its context. This record belongs to a study of T cells in Graves' hyperthyroidism and ophthalmopathy. Researchers amplified the TCR beta CDR3 regions from RNA transcripts. A first-round RT-PCR of the TCR CDR3 used the HTBI primer set. In TCRdb, the multiplex PCR reads were re-called with MiXCR into one record per CDR3 protein. The data hold some 370,000 distinct CDR3 sequences, with about 14% observed a single time. The trim removed 0 bases at V and 6 bases at J, leaving 2 bases unmatched. Germline CDR1 and CDR2: LGHDT and YNNKEL (reference sequence). This CDR3 comprises 14 residues.

The TCR originated in a man aged 50 to 60 with Graves' ophthalmopathy. Material for sequencing was blood. This sequence joins TRBV3-1 and TRBJ2-7; the match to TRBD2 covers 10 bases. CDR3: CASSQDPSGGEQYF. The CDR3 nucleotides read TGTGCCAGCAGCCAAGATCCTAGCGGGGGCGAGCAGTACTTC.